What follows are 14 T cell receptor beta chains derived from one specimen sequenced in a study of shared clonotypes between healthy human individuals. Assay: immunoSEQ multiplex PCR; the TCRdb copy retains only in-frame clones and omits some. The table lists about 2.4 million clones, approximately 93% of them singletons. Sequences were obtained from naive CD4+ T cells from PBMCs. Regarding subset: CD45RA+ positively selected. These receptors were taken from a man aged 18 to 29 in good health. Some clones in this sample may be carry-over from other donors' samples.

This clone has only one observation. The V and J genes are TRBV7-8 and TRBJ1-2; 7 bases agree with TRBD1. In germline, CDR1 is SGHVS, CDR2 FQNEAQ. Losses at the gene ends were 5 bases for V and 7 bases for J; bases not matched to a gene: 10. CDR3 size: 14 residues. The CDR3 spells CASSDRTGLGGYTF. In DNA form, the CDR3 reads TGTGCCAGCAGCGACCGGACAGGTCTAGGTGGCTACACCTTC.

This chain uses TRBV5-4 with TRBJ2-1; possibly TRBD1 or TRBD2 for D (5 bases each). The CDR3 runs 15 residues. CDR1 SGHNT and CDR2 YYREEE come from the germline V gene (reference sequence). V lost 8 bases, J lost 7 bases, and 22 bases lay in between. Here the CDR3 DNA reads TGTGCCAGTCGCTTGGGGGAACTCCCAAGAAATGAGCAGTTCTTC. Protein product: CASRLGELPRNEQFF.

V usage is TRBV5-1 and J usage is TRBJ1-2; D gene unclear. Looked up from germline, CDR1 is SGHRS and CDR2 is YFSETQ. V gave up 2 bases and J gave up 4 bases, with 12 bases separating them. This CDR3 has 14 residues. The CDR3 DNA follows: TGCGCCAGCAGCTTTGGTGGTTCGGGCTATGGCTACACCTTC. The encoded protein is CASSFGGSGYGYTF.

The V gene is TRBV6-1, the J gene TRBJ2-7, with D perhaps matching TRBD2 (6 bases). The V gene lost 1 base and the J gene lost 2 bases, with 21 bases spanning the gap. This CDR3 is 18 amino acids long. Germline assignment: CDR1 MNHNS and CDR2 SASEGT. CDR3 sequence: CASSEGNLGGTPTYEQYF. In DNA form, the CDR3 reads TGTGCCAGCAGTGAAGGAAACCTGGGGGGAACGCCCACCTACGAGCAGTACTTC.

V and J are TRBV2 and TRBJ1-3, with no clear D. This CDR3 region has 13 residues. The ends were cut back, 7 bases at V and 2 bases at J, with 9 bases in the middle. CDR1 and CDR2 (germline): SNHLY, FYNNEI. CDR3 coding DNA: TGTGCCAGCAAGAGGGATGCTGGAAACACCATATATTTT. Translating gives CASKRDAGNTIYF.

The J gene is TRBJ2-5, the V gene TRBV15, with D possibly being TRBD1 (6 bases). The CDR3 totals 16 residues. Germline CDR1 LNHNV, CDR2 YYDKDF (reference sequence). Trimming pared 5 bases from V and 4 bases from J, leaving 20 bases between. The CDR3 here is CATSGRPGEGGETQYF. CDR3 DNA: TGTGCCACCAGCGGAAGGCCAGGGGAAGGAGGAGAGACCCAGTACTTC.

J is TRBJ2-1 and V is TRBV2; possibly TRBD1 for D (6 bases). There are 14 residues in the CDR3. Germline CDR1 SNHLY, CDR2 FYNNEI. The ends were cut back, 4 bases at V and 8 bases at J, with 15 bases in the middle. The CDR3, as DNA: TGTGCCAGCAGTGCCCGGGACACCTATGATGAGCAGTTCTTC. It codes for CASSARDTYDEQFF.

The chain carries TRBV28 and TRBJ2-7; possible D gene TRBD2, 7 bases. The germline V and J ends were trimmed by 11 bases and 1 base, with 18 bases remaining between them. CDR3 length: 14 residues. Germline values: CDR1 MDHEN, CDR2 SYDVKM. CDR3 DNA: TGTGCCGGAAAGGGAGGGGGAGGTTCCTACGAGCAGTACTTC. Residues: CAGKGGGGSYEQYF.

In the case of this clone: The sample has other DNA sequences that encode this CDR3 too. The chain combines TRBV7-9 with TRBJ1-1; 7 nucleotides agree with TRBD1. The CDR3 is 15 residues long. From germline, CDR1 is SEHNR and CDR2 FQNEAQ (reference sequence). V shed 3 bases and J 1 base; nucleotides not matched to a gene: 5. The CDR3 sequence is CASSFRQGSNTEAFF. The CDR3 nucleotides are TGTGCCAGCAGCTTTCGACAGGGATCGAACACTGAAGCTTTCTTT.

This sequence joins TRBV15 and TRBJ1-4; 7 nucleotides match TRBD1. Trimming removed 3 bases from V and 4 bases from J; junction bases left unmatched: 8. Germline V gives CDR1 LNHNV, CDR2 YYDKDF (reference sequence). The CDR3 consists of 16 residues. The CDR3 DNA sequence: TGTGCCACCAGCAGCCGACAGGGCAGGAGTAATGAAAAACTGTTTTTT. Translated, it gives CATSSRQGRSNEKLFF.

This clone was observed once. In DNA, the CDR3 is TGTGCCAGCAGCGTAGAGGGGGGACTAGCGGACTCCTACAATGAGCAGTTCTTC. Translation gives CASSVEGGLADSYNEQFF. The rearrangement links TRBV9 to TRBJ2-1; 11 bases agree with TRBD2. From germline, CDR1 is SGDLS and CDR2 YYNGEE. Unmatched junction bases numbered 5, after V lost 0 bases and J lost 0 bases. This CDR3 is built from 18 residues.

The gene calls are TRBV5-4 and TRBJ2-6, with D perhaps matching TRBD1 (5 bases). V was shortened by 3 bases and J by 0 bases, with 7 bases between the two germline ends. Germline V lookup: CDR1 SGHNT, CDR2 YYREEE (reference sequence). The length of the CDR3 is 15 residues. The CDR3 spells CASSSRVSGANVLTF. DNA of the CDR3: TGTGCCAGCAGCTCCAGGGTCTCTGGGGCCAACGTCCTGACTTTC.

V usage is TRBV6-5 and J usage is TRBJ2-1, with unresolved D. This CDR3 is 12 amino acids long. Deletions cut 8 bases from V and 2 bases from J, with 7 bases between. The V gene's germline CDR1 is MNHEY and CDR2 SVGAGI. CDR3: CASGVPYNEQFF. CDR3 in DNA: TGTGCCAGCGGGGTTCCCTACAATGAGCAGTTCTTC.

The genes are TRBV7-9 and TRBJ2-1, with 8 bases that match TRBD2. Germline CDR1 is SEHNR and CDR2 is FQNEAQ (reference sequence). This CDR3 has 12 amino acids. V lost 4 bases to trimming and J lost 9 bases; unmatched junction nucleotides: 2. The CDR3 loop is CASSSGGAEQFF. CDR3 DNA sequence: TGTGCCAGCAGCTCCGGGGGGGCTGAGCAGTTCTTC. Supplemented by reference TRBV7-9 and TRBJ2-1, the full variable domain reads DTGVSQNPRHKITKRGQNVTFRCDPISEHNRLYWYRQTLGQGPEFLTYFQNEAQLEKSRLLSDRFSAERPKGSFSTLEIQRTEQGDSAMYLCASSSGGAEQFFGPGTRLTVL.